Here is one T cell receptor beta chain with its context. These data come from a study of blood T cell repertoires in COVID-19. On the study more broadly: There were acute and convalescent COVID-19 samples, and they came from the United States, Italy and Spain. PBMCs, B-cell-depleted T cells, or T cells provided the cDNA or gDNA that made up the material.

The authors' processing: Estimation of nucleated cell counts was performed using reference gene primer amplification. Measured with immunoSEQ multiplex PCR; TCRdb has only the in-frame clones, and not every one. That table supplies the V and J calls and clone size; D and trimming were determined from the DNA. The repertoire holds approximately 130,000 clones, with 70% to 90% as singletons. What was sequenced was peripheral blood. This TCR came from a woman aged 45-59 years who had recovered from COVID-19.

The CDR3: CASSIDKVRAEQFF. CDR3 coding DNA: TGTGCCAGTAGTATAGATAAGGTCAGGGCTGAGCAGTTCTTC. The V call is TRBV19, the J call TRBJ2-1; D possibly corresponds to TRBD1 (5 bases). The germline V gene encodes CDR1 LNHDA and CDR2 SQIVND (reference sequence). V was cut by 0 bases and J by 9 bases, with 12 bases left in between. This CDR3 contains 14 residues.